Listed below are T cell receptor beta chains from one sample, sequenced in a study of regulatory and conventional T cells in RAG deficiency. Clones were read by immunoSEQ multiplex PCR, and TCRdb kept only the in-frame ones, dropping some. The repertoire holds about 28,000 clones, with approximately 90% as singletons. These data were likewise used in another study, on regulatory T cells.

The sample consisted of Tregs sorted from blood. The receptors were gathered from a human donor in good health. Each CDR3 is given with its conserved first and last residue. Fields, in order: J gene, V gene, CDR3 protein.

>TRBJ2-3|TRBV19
CASSTRATDTQYF
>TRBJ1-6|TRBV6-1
CASSQTAYNSPLHF
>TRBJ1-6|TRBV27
CASSLSIWGQSNSPLHF
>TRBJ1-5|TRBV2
CASGRDSEYQPQHF
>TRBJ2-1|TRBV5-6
CASSLEGLAVWEQFF
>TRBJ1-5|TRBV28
CASSSSPRGNQPQHF
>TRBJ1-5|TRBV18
CASSPPGRGLGNQPQHF
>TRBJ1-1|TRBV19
CASSSQDITTEAFF
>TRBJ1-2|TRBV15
CAASRSVPGGYTF
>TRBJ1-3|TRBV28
CASSFRLGNTIYF
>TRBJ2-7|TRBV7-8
CASSAGGASGEYEQYF
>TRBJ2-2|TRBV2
CASSEARTGELFF
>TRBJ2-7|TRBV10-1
CASSELPGGGEQYF
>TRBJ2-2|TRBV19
CASSINRLGGELFF
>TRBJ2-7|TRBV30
CAWSAHRSGGSYEQYF
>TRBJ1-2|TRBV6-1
CASSEMGATGAYGYTF